The following is a T cell receptor (beta chain) sequence with its context. Its target is unknown. This entry comes from a study of post-analysis software for immune sequencing data. Carried by the TCR beta cDNA libraries were unique molecular identifiers. TCRdb re-analysed the PCR reads in MiXCR, keeping a single row per CDR3 protein. The sample has 600,000 to 750,000 distinct CDR3 sequences; approximately 59% are singletons. V was pared by 7 bases and J by 3 bases, with 4 bases of the junction left unmatched. The CDR3 is made up of 15 amino acids. The germline CDR1 and CDR2 sequences are SNHLY and FYNNEI. Study-level findings and limits: A handful of TRBV segments were more frequent in patients than controls; TRBV5-6, TRBV5-1 and TRBV20-1 belonged to this group.

This clonotype was sampled from a girl under 10 years old with multiple sclerosis. The rearrangement joins TRBV2 to TRBJ2-1, with TRBD2 matching over 12 bases. The sequencing input was blood. The CDR3 loop reads CASMRLAGDYNEQFF. The CDR3 DNA reads TGTGCCAGCATGAGACTAGCGGGGGACTACAATGAGCAGTTCTTC.